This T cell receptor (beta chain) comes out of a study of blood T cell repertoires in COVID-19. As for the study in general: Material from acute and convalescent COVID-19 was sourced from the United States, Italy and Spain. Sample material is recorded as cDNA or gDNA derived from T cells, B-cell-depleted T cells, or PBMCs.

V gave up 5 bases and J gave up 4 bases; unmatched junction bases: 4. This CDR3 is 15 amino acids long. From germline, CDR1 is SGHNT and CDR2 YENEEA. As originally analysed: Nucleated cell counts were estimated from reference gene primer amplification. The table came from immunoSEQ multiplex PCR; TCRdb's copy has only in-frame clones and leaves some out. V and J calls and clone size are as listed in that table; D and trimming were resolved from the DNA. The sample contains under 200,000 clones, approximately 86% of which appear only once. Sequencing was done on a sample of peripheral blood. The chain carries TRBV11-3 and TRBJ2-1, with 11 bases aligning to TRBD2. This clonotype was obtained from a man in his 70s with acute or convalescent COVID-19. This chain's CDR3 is CASSATSGRYNEQFF. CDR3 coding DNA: TGTGCCAGCAGCGCTACTAGCGGGAGATACAATGAGCAGTTCTTC.